A single sample gave rise to the 6 T cell receptor beta chains below, sequenced in a study of blood T cell repertoires in COVID-19. TCRdb's copy holds only in-frame clones and misses some; the assay was immunoSEQ multiplex PCR. The table includes about 130,000 clones, under 90% detected once. The sequenced sample was peripheral blood. The receptors were sampled from a woman aged 55-69 years with active or convalescent COVID-19.

This clone was counted a few times. The chain is built from TRBV28 and TRBJ2-3; D might be TRBD2 (6 bases). V was cut by 5 bases and J by 2 bases, with 17 bases left in between. The CDR3 totals 16 residues. Germline CDR1 and CDR2: MDHEN and SYDVKM. The CDR3 DNA follows: TGTGCCAGCAGTACCCGAGCCGGGGGATTCACAGATACGCAGTATTTT. Its translation is CASSTRAGGFTDTQYF. The full variable domain, with the rest looked up from reference TRBV28 and TRBJ2-3, is DVKVTQSSRYLVKRTGEKVFLECVQDMDHENMFWYRQDPGLGLRLIYFSYDVKMKEKGDIPEGYSVSREKKERFSLILESASTNQTSMYLCASSTRAGGFTDTQYFGPGTRLTVL.

This clone was seen more than once but under ten times. The rearrangement links TRBV27 to TRBJ1-3; a possible D gene is TRBD1 (6 bases). This CDR3 contains 17 residues. The V and J ends lost 7 bases and 0 bases respectively, with 19 bases between them. Per the germline V gene, CDR1 is MNHEY and CDR2 is SMNVEV (reference sequence). The CDR3, as DNA: TGTGCCAGCATCGCGGACAGCATATACGGCTCTGGAAACACCATATATTTT. As protein: CASIADSIYGSGNTIYF.

CDR3 nucleotides: TGCAGTGCTAGTACAGGGGACCGACTAGCGGGAGGTTGGGAGACCCAGTACTTC. As protein: CSASTGDRLAGGWETQYF. The chain links TRBV20-1 to TRBJ2-5; 13 bases are shared with TRBD2. Germline CDR1 is DFQATT and CDR2 is SNEGSKA (reference sequence). V shed 3 bases and J 5 bases; nucleotides not matched to a gene: 15. This CDR3 has 18 residues.

This chain joins TRBV5-5 and TRBJ2-2; 8 bases map to TRBD2. This CDR3 region has 16 residues. J was trimmed by 0 bases and V by 6 bases; bases with no gene match: 7. Germline assignment: CDR1 SGHKS and CDR2 YYEKEE (reference sequence). CDR3 in amino acids: CASNSGLGPNTGELFF. DNA for the CDR3: TGTGCCAGCAACTCGGGACTAGGCCCGAACACCGGGGAGCTGTTTTTT.

The chain recombines TRBV7-3 with TRBJ1-1, with 7 bases identical to TRBD1. The CDR3 length is 14 residues. The V gene end was trimmed by 2 bases and the J gene end by 3 bases; junction bases not matched to a gene: 3. Germline V gives CDR1 SGHTA, CDR2 FQGTGA. The CDR3 protein is CASSLGRGDTEAFF. As DNA, the CDR3 is TGTGCCAGCAGCTTAGGCAGGGGGGACACTGAAGCTTTCTTT.

The chain uses TRBV5-1 and TRBJ1-4; no clear D gene. The CDR3 has 16 amino acids. CDR1 is SGHRS and CDR2 is YFSETQ in the germline V gene. V lost 3 bases and J lost 7, with 19 bases in between. CDR3 protein: CASSWAPGERGEKLFF. The CDR3 DNA sequence: TGCGCCAGCAGCTGGGCTCCCGGGGAACGGGGTGAAAAACTGTTTTTT.